This entry concerns a single T cell receptor beta chain. The data belong to a study of blood T cell repertoires in COVID-19. Looking at the study overall: Acute-phase and convalescent COVID-19 samples originated in the United States, Italy and Spain. In each case, the material was cDNA or gDNA derived from T cells, B-cell-depleted T cells, or PBMCs.

Per the original data handling: Amplified reference gene primers provided the basis for estimating nucleated cell counts. Some clones are missing from TCRdb's copy, which holds only in-frame ones; the method was immunoSEQ multiplex PCR. V and J calls and clone size are copied from that table; D and trimming were computed from the DNA. The sample has a few hundred thousand clones; roughly 80% are singletons. Between the trimmed V and J ends, which lost 3 bases and 12 bases, there was a span of 12 bases. The CDR3 consists of 12 residues. Germline V gene sequence: CDR1 GTSNPN, CDR2 SVGIG (reference sequence).

The sequence was obtained from a man older than 75 with acute or convalescent COVID-19. This chain uses TRBV30 with TRBJ1-6; weak D call: TRBD1 (5 bases). Sequencing used peripheral blood. This CDR3 is CAWRDVGGPLHF. CDR3 DNA: TGTGCCTGGAGGGACGTGGGGGGACCCCTCCACTTT.